What follows describes a single T cell receptor beta chain. Its antigen remains unidentified. Base qualities were left out, and no much larger clone turns up one base away. CDR1 SGHDT and CDR2 YYEEEE are derived from the germline V gene. Trimming takes 5 bases from V and 5 bases from J, and the germline ends sit 12 bases apart. Taken from cysteine to phenylalanine, the CDR3 has 13 residues. Only CDR3 DNA remains: 39 bases, in frame from the first base. These data originate in a study of shared clonotypes between healthy human individuals (dated by TCRdb to about 2020). As for the study more broadly: The cohort comprised a couple of women and a few men aged 18 to 49 years. To increase sequencing depth and limit assay-specific biases, different laboratories used diverse techniques to prepare libraries and sequence TCR repertoires. For each donor, CD4 naive and CD4 memory were each given three plates, CD8 naive was given two plates, and CD8 memory was given one plate. Leukapheresis yielded between about 0.85 and 9 billion PBMCs per donor. To estimate repertoire size and how much clonotype sharing occurs between individuals, the study deeply sequenced the blood TCR repertoires of roughly 5 healthy adults. Points the paper makes about the study in general: Approximately 5% of naive CD4, 3.5% of naive CD8, approximately 2% of memory CD4, and about 0.4% of memory CD8 clonotypes were shared across a few donors. Compared with non-shared clonotypes, the clonotypes found in all four sorted-subset donors had higher generation probabilities. Naive subsets generally had larger estimated clonotype richness than memory subsets did. Because the study included a small number of donors, the genetic and exposure-history diversity represented was limited. Even with the large sequencing depth, rarefaction of the sorted-subset datasets indicated that sequencing was incomplete. Pairwise subsampling led to the expectation that sequencing depth would affect the degree of clonotype sharing among donors. Sampling was restricted to blood, and TCR repertoires in tissue are likely to differ from TCR repertoires in blood.

Donors were healthy HIV-negative adults with no recently reported acute infections or vaccinations. Every donor was a Caucasian adult residing in Nashville, Tennessee, USA. CD4+ T cells were enriched through magnetic negative selection, after which naive cells were positively selected on CD45RA and the remaining negative fraction served as the memory subset. Blood was collected by leukapheresis, and PBMCs were isolated by Ficoll-Histopaque density gradient centrifugation and then cryopreserved in liquid nitrogen vapor phase. Analytical flow cytometry was used to check the purity and quantity of each magnetically sorted T cell population. Genomic DNA was isolated from every sorted fraction and measured by UV absorbance on a Nanodrop 2000c. Using the deep immunoSEQ assay, multiplex PCR amplified TCR CDR3 regions from genomic DNA. Extracted genomic DNA from each cell subset was distributed evenly across all wells of several immunoSEQ 96-well plates, and each plate was treated as a replicate. For sorted subsets, roughly 200 ng genomic DNA, equal to tens of thousands of T cell genomes, was loaded into each replicate PCR. Purified libraries were measured with a Qubit 3.0 fluorometer, size-checked on a Bioanalyzer 2100, and measured again with the KAPA Library Quantification kit. A separate single-read 150-cycle Illumina NextSeq 550 flow cell was used to sequence each immunoSEQ 96-well plate. In the original analysis: Because only junctional sequences without quality scores were contained in the immunoSEQ output, filtering matching that applied to full-length reads could not be performed. To assign V/J genes and CDR3, sequences were annotated against IMGT germline references using PyIR, a Python wrapper for IgBLAST v1.9. Reads were removed for weak V/J assignments (E-value above 1e-6), missing CDR3, stop codons, out-of-frame junctions, or ambiguous translated residues. V3J clonotypes were defined as sequences sharing the same inferred V gene, J gene, and CDR3 amino acid sequence. The percentage overlap between two repertoires was calculated by dividing the number of shared unique clonotypes by the size of the smaller repertoire. Repertoire richness was assessed with RTK rarefaction, the Chao1 estimator, and Recon v2.1 estimates of unobserved clonotypes. For all TCRbeta clonotypes obtained by the gDNA method from a few donors, generation probabilities were computed with OLGA. Not all clones reach the TCRdb copy of this immuneACCESS table, which keeps in-frame sequences only. Checked studies attribute under half of the gap to unresolved V genes and leave the rest unexplained. That table is the source of V, J and clone size, and D and trimming were worked out from the DNA. This sample gives 2 million to 2.5 million clones in total; almost 96% of them show up just once. Around 0.13% of the sample rests with the top ten.

Recombination linked TRBV5-6 to TRBJ2-3; confidence is insufficient to name the D gene. The TCR was taken from a man younger than 35 in good health. Material: naive CD4+ T cells sorted from blood. The meaning of the sample's cell subset or site label: CD45RA+ positively selected. The sequenced DNA: TGTGCCAGCAGTTCCCAAGGGCGAGATACGCAGTATTTT. It translates as CASSSQGRDTQYF.